This T cell receptor (beta chain) was documented in a study of CD8 T cells in ankylosing spondylitis. Study outcomes and limitations: Reportedly, matched ankylosing spondylitis synovial fluid was significantly enriched for disease-linked clones. A TCR beta motif of under ten highly homologous variants appeared characteristic of ankylosing spondylitis blood.

TCR beta libraries were made by quantitative 5'-RACE with molecular barcodes. A single record per CDR3 protein comes from TCRdb applying MiXCR to the 5' RACE reads. The sample lists about 240,000 distinct CDR3 sequences, about 10% occurring once. Germline CDR1 and CDR2: MNHEY and SVGAGI. This CDR3 region has 15 residues. The ends lost 4 bases at V and 5 bases at J; junction bases unmatched: 10. With regard to this clonotype: Antigen unknown.

The sequencing sample was made of blood, either unsorted or a sorted T cell fraction (not recorded which). The gene calls are TRBV6-5 and TRBJ2-7, with 8 nucleotides matching TRBD1. This clonotype was obtained from a male donor with ankylosing spondylitis or in good health (not recorded which). The CDR3 sequence is CASSWATGQGNEQYF. CDR3 DNA sequence: TGTGCCAGCAGTTGGGCAACTGGACAGGGCAACGAGCAGTACTTC.